This section outlines one T cell receptor beta chain sequence together with its context. Its antigen is unknown. Base qualities are not at hand, and no much larger clone is one base apart. The library was generated by PCR. Data came from an Illumina HiSeq 2500. To normalize quantification of the TCRbeta repertoire, the TCR libraries were built with molecular barcoding that relied on unique molecular identifiers. TCRdb passed the public sequencing reads through fastp at Q25 and MiXCR, retaining productive beta sequences. Rows merge per CDR3 protein into single entries with the most common DNA and genes. Here the sample has some 450,000 distinct CDR3 sequences; roughly 44% occur a single time. The ten largest clones take up about 30% of the sample. The data were obtained in a study of T-cell reconstitution after alpha-beta-depleted transplantation in children listed by TCRdb under 2016. For context, the study as a whole: The study quantitatively tracked T-cell immune reconstitution after TCRalphabeta/CD19-depleted allogeneic hematopoietic cell transplantation in children using TCR repertoire profiling. What the authors observed across the whole study: Over subsequent months, a decline in hyperexpanded clone frequencies was noted, and after one year, T-cell counts and TCRbeta diversity were mostly ascribed to newly produced T cells. In some patients, the high TCRbeta diversity seen at day 60 was put down to recipient T cells and intrathymic progenitors that had survived conditioning. Apparently early alphabetaT-cell count recovery about two months after transplant reportedly relied on only several hundred rapidly expanded clones derived from non-depleted graft cells.

The germline V and J ends show losses of 2 bases and 9 bases respectively, and no gene match explains 15 bases of the junction. For CDR1 and CDR2, the germline V gene lists SGHTA and FQGNSA. The cysteine opens and the phenylalanine closes a CDR3 of 17 amino acids. The CDR3 DNA has 51 bases and is translated from base 1. In light of the paper, this sample's treatment or condition label describes: allogeneic hematopoietic cell transplantation with graft depleted of TCRalphabeta T cells and CD19 B cells. The transplant recipients were children given TCRalphabeta/CD19-depleted allogeneic hematopoietic cell grafts.

This material consisted of PBMCs, taken before TCRalphabeta/CD19-depleted stem cell transplant. The TCR sequence derives from a girl aged 2-10 years with aplastic anemia, due to receive a stem cell transplant. The chain links TRBV7-2 with TRBJ2-1, with 8 bases aligning to TRBD1. CDR3 reads: CTSSLTGRTGPRGEQFF. The nucleotide sequence is given as TGTACCAGCAGCTTAACGGGCCGGACAGGGCCCCGAGGTGAGCAGTTCTTC. Reference TRBV7-2 and TRBJ2-1 genes cover what lies past the CDR3, so the full variable domain is GAGVSQSPSNKVTEKGKDVELRCDPISGHTALYWYRQSLGQGLEFLIYFQGNSAPDKSGLPSDRFSAERTGGSVSTLTIQRTQQEDSAVYLCTSSLTGRTGPRGEQFFGPGTRLTVL.